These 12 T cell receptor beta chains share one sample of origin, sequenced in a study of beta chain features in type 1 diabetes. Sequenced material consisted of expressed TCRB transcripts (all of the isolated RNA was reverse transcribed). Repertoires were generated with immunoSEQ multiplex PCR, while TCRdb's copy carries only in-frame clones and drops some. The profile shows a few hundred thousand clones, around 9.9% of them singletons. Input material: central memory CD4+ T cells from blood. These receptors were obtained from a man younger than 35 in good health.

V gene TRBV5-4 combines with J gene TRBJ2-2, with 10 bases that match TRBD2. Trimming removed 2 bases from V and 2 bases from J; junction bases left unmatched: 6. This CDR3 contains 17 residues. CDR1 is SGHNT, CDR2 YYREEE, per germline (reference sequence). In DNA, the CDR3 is TGTGCCAGCAGCTTCTACGGACTAGCGGAAAACACCGGGGAGCTGTTTTTT. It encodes CASSFYGLAENTGELFF.

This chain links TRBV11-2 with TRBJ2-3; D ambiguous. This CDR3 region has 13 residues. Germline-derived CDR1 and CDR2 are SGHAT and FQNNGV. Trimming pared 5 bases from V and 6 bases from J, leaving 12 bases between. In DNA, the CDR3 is TGTGCCAGCAGCCCCCTCGGGCGGGATACGCAGTATTTT. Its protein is CASSPLGRDTQYF.

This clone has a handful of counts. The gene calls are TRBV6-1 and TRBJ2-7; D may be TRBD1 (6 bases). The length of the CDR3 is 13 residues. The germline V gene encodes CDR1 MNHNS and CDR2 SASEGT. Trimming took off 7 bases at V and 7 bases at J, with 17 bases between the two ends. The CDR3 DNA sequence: TGTGCCAGCAATCCACAGGGAACGGGGGAGCAGTACTTC. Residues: CASNPQGTGEQYF.

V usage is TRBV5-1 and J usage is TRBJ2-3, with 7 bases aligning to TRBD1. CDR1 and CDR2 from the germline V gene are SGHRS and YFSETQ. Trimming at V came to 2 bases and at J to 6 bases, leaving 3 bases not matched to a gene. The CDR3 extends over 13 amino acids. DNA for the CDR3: TGCGCCAGCAGCTTCGGACAGGCGGATACGCAGTATTTT. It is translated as CASSFGQADTQYF.

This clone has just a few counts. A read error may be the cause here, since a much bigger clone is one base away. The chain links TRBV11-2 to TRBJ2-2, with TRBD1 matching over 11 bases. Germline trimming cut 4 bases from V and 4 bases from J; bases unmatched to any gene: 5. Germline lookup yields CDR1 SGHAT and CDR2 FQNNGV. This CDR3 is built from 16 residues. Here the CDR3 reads CASSWEGTGGTGELFF. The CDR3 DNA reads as TGTGCCAGCAGCTGGGAAGGGACAGGGGGCACCGGGGAGCTGTTTTTT.

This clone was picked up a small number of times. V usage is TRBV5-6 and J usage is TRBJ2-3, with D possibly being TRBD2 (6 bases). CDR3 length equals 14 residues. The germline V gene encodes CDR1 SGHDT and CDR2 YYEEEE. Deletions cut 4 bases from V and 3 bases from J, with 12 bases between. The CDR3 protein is CASSPLAETDTQYF. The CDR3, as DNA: TGTGCCAGCAGCCCATTAGCGGAAACAGATACGCAGTATTTT.

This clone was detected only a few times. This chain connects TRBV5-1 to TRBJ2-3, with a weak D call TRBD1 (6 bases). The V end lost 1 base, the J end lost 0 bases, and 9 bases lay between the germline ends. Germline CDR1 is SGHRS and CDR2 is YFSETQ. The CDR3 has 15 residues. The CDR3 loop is CASSLWDTSTDTQYF. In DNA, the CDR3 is TGCGCCAGCAGCTTGTGGGACACGAGCACAGATACGCAGTATTTT.

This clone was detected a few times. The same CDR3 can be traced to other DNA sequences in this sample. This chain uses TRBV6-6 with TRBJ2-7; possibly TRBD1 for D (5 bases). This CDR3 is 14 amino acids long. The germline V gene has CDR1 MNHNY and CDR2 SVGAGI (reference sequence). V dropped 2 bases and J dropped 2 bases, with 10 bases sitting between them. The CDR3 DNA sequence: TGTGCCAGCAGTTACGGGCAGGGCACCTACGAGCAGTACTTC. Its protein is CASSYGQGTYEQYF.

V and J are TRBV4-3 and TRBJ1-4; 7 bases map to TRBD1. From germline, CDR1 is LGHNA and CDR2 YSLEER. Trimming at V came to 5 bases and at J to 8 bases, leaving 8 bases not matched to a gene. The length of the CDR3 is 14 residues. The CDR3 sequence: CASSVRDRYEKLFF. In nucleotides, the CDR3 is TGCGCCAGCAGCGTCCGGGACAGATACGAAAAACTGTTTTTT.

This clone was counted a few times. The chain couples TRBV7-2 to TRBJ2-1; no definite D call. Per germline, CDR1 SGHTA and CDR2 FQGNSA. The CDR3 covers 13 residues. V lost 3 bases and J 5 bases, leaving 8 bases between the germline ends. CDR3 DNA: TGTGCCAGCAGCTTGAACCACAACAATGAGCAGTTCTTC. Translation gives CASSLNHNNEQFF.

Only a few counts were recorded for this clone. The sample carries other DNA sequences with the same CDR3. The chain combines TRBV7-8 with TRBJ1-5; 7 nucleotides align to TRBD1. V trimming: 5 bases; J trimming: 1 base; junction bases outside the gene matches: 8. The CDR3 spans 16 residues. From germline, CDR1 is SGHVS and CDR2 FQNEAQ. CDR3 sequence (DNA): TGTGCCAGCAGCACCTTGACAGGGAGAAGCAATCAGCCCCAGCATTTT. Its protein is CASSTLTGRSNQPQHF. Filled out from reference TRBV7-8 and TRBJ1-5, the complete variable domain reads GAGVSQSPRYKVAKRGQDVALRCDPISGHVSLFWYQQALGQGPEFLTYFQNEAQLDKSGLPSDRFFAERPEGSVSTLKIQRTQQEDSAVYLCASSTLTGRSNQPQHFGDGTRLSIL.

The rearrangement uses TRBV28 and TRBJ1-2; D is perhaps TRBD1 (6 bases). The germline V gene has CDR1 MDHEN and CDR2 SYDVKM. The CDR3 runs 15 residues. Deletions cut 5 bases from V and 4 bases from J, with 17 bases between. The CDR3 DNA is TGTGCCAGCAGTGACATGGACAGCTTAGTCTATGGCTACACCTTC. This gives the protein CASSDMDSLVYGYTF.